A single sample gave rise to the 2 T cell receptor beta chains below, sequenced in a study of blood T cell repertoires in COVID-19 (dated by TCRdb to the early 2020s). To prepare the library, the immunoSEQ multiplex PCR assay was applied. What TCRdb holds here is the immuneACCESS table cut down to in-frame rearrangements. Part of the clones is not present; checked against another copy, under half of the missing clones reflect an unresolved V gene, and the others are unexplained. The sample contains about 240,000 clones, about 79% of them found a single time. The ten top clones hold over 7.5% of the sample. The sequenced sample consisted of peripheral blood. The receptors here all came from a woman over 75 with acute or convalescent COVID-19.

The chain joins TRBV21-1 to TRBJ1-5; TRBD1, the table's D call, was not compared with the DNA. TRBV21-1 is an annotated pseudogene. The CDR3 is made up of 17 amino acids. The CDR3 reads CASSIATGGEGNQPQHF. CDR3 DNA sequence: TGTGCCAGCAGCATTGCCACAGGGGGAGAGGGCAATCAGCCCCAGCATTTT.

The DNA of the CDR3 is TGTGCCAGCTCAGAAGGACAGGGGGATGAAGCTTTCTTT. Its translation: CASSEGQGDEAFF. This chain joins TRBV18 and TRBJ1-1, with 10 bases lining up with TRBD1. Looked up from germline, CDR1 is KGHSH and CDR2 is LQKENI. The V and J ends lost 5 bases and 7 bases, in that order; junction bases with no gene match: 4. This CDR3 has 13 amino acids.